The clone carrying this T cell receptor (beta chain) was seen only a few times. The record originates from a study of sequential checkpoint blockade in melanoma. Overall study context: Arm A got nivolumab then ipilimumab; arm B the reverse, 1:1.

The treatment here: randomized to nivolumab then ipilimumab (arm A) or the reverse (arm B). DNA-damaging chemotherapy had not been given to any patient beforehand. Sorted cells were live CD3+CD8+, lacking CD19 and CD56, from PBMCs. This CDR3 is 15 amino acids long. Here immunoSEQ multiplex PCR was the method, and the copy in TCRdb shows in-frame clones only, minus some. The table has around 12,000 clones, 70% to 75% seen once. The source is a human donor with melanoma. The source was CD8+ T cells sorted from blood (inferred from file names), collected from a patient given nivolumab and ipilimumab in sequence. This sequence joins TRBV21-1 and TRBJ1-1; the table calls TRBD1, which could not be checked here. TRBV21-1 is a documented pseudogene. The DNA for the CDR3 is TGTGCCAGCAGCAAACCCACCAGGGGTGACACTGAAGCTTTCTTT. Its protein product is CASSKPTRGDTEAFF.